This section outlines one T cell receptor beta chain sequence together with its context. Trimming stripped 7 bases from V and 2 bases from J, with 15 bases between. The germline CDR1 and CDR2 sequences are GTSNPN and SVGIG (reference sequence). This CDR3 region has 13 residues. This sample stems from a study of blood T cell repertoires in COVID-19. Overall study context: T cells, B-cell-depleted T cells, or PBMCs provided the cDNA or gDNA that served as material.

Here immunoSEQ multiplex PCR was the method, and the copy in TCRdb shows in-frame clones only, minus some. The table includes 200,000 to 250,000 clones, roughly nine tenths detected once. Sample: peripheral blood. This chain connects TRBV30 to TRBJ2-7; a possible D gene is TRBD1 (6 bases). The origin of this receptor is a woman between 50 and 59 years old with acute or convalescent COVID-19. The CDR3 region has the DNA TGTGCCTCGCGGACAGTTATAGCCTACGAGCAGTACTTC. Its protein product is CASRTVIAYEQYF.